These 17 T cell receptor beta chains were sequenced from one sample in a study of OX40 agonist ivuxolimab in advanced cancers. TCRdb keeps only in-frame clones here, not all; method: immunoSEQ multiplex PCR. The table includes nearly 80,000 clones, around 85% detected once. Sequenced material: CD4+ or CD8+ T cells sorted from blood, taken in a trial of the OX40 agonist ivuxolimab. The receptors stem from an adult with an advanced solid tumor such as melanoma, head and neck, liver or kidney cancer.

The V call is TRBV18, the J call TRBJ2-3; D possibly uses TRBD1 or TRBD2 (5 bases each). The CDR3 is 16 amino acids. The V gene's germline CDR1 is KGHSH and CDR2 LQKENI. With 3 bases removed from V and 1 base from J, the gap between germline ends came to 14 bases. This CDR3 reads CASSPNPGLGTDTQYF. The CDR3 coding sequence is TGTGCCAGCTCACCTAACCCGGGGCTCGGCACAGATACGCAGTATTTT. The full variable domain, in which reference TRBV18 and TRBJ2-3 provide the parts outside the CDR3, is NAGVMQNPRHLVRRRGQEARLRCSPMKGHSHVYWYRQLPEEGLKFMVYLQKENIIDESGMPKERFSAEFPKEGPSILRIQQVVRGDSAAYFCASSPNPGLGTDTQYFGPGTRLTVL.

The chain joins TRBV19 to TRBJ1-1; D gene ambiguous. CDR1 is LNHDA, CDR2 SQIVND, per germline (reference sequence). The CDR3 has 12 residues. Trimming took 7 bases from V and 10 from J, leaving 16 bases between them. CDR3 sequence reads: CASTHGPHGAFF. CDR3 DNA sequence: TGTGCCAGTACCCACGGGCCCCATGGAGCTTTCTTT.

With respect to this clone: Other DNA sequences in the sample encode the same CDR3. V usage is TRBV4-2 and J usage is TRBJ2-2; D is ambiguous. This CDR3 has 14 amino acids. Germline CDR1 and CDR2: LGHNA and YNFKEQ. Trimming took 0 bases from V and 1 from J, leaving 3 bases between them. CDR3 loop: CASSQDWNTGELFF. CDR3 DNA sequence: TGTGCCAGCAGCCAAGATTGGAACACCGGGGAGCTGTTTTTT.

The gene calls are TRBV28 and TRBJ2-7; tentatively, D is TRBD1 or TRBD2 (5 bases each). The CDR3 extends over 13 amino acids. Germline V lookup: CDR1 MDHEN, CDR2 SYDVKM. The V gene lost 3 bases and the J gene lost 7 bases, with 13 bases spanning the gap. CDR3 loop: CASSFQGTGEQYF. DNA of the CDR3: TGTGCCAGCAGTTTTCAGGGTACGGGAGAGCAGTACTTC.

The table lists this clone with a count of one. The chain employs TRBV11-2 and TRBJ1-2; D unclear. The germline V gene encodes CDR1 SGHAT and CDR2 FQNNGV. The CDR3 totals 17 residues. The V end lost 2 bases, the J end lost 1 base, and 17 bases lay between the germline ends. The CDR3 region is CASSLRVQSFDNYGYTF. The CDR3 DNA follows: TGTGCCAGCAGCTTAAGGGTCCAGTCCTTCGATAACTATGGCTACACCTTC.

The rearrangement links TRBV4-2 to TRBJ1-2; unclear D gene. Per the germline V gene, CDR1 is LGHNA and CDR2 is YNFKEQ. CDR3 length equals 13 residues. V was cut by 10 bases and J by 5 bases, with 17 bases left in between. CDR3 nucleotides: TGTGCCACTCGAAGGGAGGGAGCTTATGGCTACACCTTC. It encodes CATRREGAYGYTF.

This clone was counted at least ten times. The chain uses TRBV7-2 and TRBJ2-7, with unresolved D. The CDR3 loop spans 11 amino acids. V lost 4 bases to trimming and J lost 3 bases, with 4 bases between them. The germline gives CDR1 SGHTA, CDR2 FQGNSA. CDR3 in DNA: TGTGCCAGCAGCTCCTTCTACGAGCAGTACTTC. Protein sequence: CASSSFYEQYF.

This rearrangement joins TRBV29-1 to TRBJ2-7; 12 positions agree with TRBD2. The germline V gene encodes CDR1 SQVTM and CDR2 ANQGSEA. The CDR3 consists of 15 residues. V shed 8 bases and J 3 bases; nucleotides not matched to a gene: 11. CDR3 in amino acids: CSSRLAGANYYEQYF. Here the CDR3 DNA reads TGCAGCTCCCGACTAGCGGGAGCCAACTACTACGAGCAGTACTTC.

This clone was counted a few times. The chain employs TRBV25-1 and TRBJ1-5; D is unclear. Germline CDR1 and CDR2: MGHDK and SYGVNS. V shed 5 bases and J shed 5 bases, with 10 bases lying between them. This CDR3 region has 13 residues. This CDR3 is CASSPPGDQPQHF. CDR3 DNA sequence: TGTGCCAGCAGTCCGCCTGGAGATCAGCCCCAGCATTTT. Together with reference TRBV25-1 and TRBJ1-5, the CDR3 gives the full variable domain: EADIYQTPRYLVIGTGKKITLECSQTMGHDKMYWYQQDPGMELHLIHYSYGVNSTEKGDLSSESTVSRIRTEHFPLTLESARPSHTSQYLCASSPPGDQPQHFGDGTRLSIL.

The V and J genes are TRBV6-5 and TRBJ2-7; maybe TRBD1 (6 bases). This CDR3 has 13 residues. The germline V gene has CDR1 MNHEY and CDR2 SVGAGI. V lost 2 bases and J 10 bases, leaving 15 bases between the germline ends. CDR3 in amino acids: CASSYEDRWPQYF. Written as DNA, the CDR3 is TGTGCCAGCAGTTACGAGGACAGATGGCCTCAGTACTTC.

The chain recombines TRBV19 with TRBJ1-3; D not resolved. Per germline, CDR1 LNHDA and CDR2 SQIVND (reference sequence). The V and J ends lost 2 bases and 4 bases respectively, with 12 bases between them. The CDR3 spans 15 residues. The CDR3 bases are TGTGCCAGTAGTATATACCGGGGTGAAGGAAACACCATATATTTT. Its translation is CASSIYRGEGNTIYF. Full variable domain (outside the CDR3, taken from reference TRBV19 and TRBJ1-3): DGGITQSPKYLFRKEGQNVTLSCEQNLNHDAMYWYRQDPGQGLRLIYYSQIVNDFQKGDIAEGYSVSREKKESFPLTVTSAQKNPTAFYLCASSIYRGEGNTIYFGEGSWLTVV.

The gene calls are TRBV11-2 and TRBJ2-1; D ambiguous. This CDR3 has 13 amino acids. Germline CDR1 SGHAT, CDR2 FQNNGV. V dropped 5 bases and J dropped 3 bases, with 8 bases sitting between them. The CDR3 sequence: CASSILYYNEQFF. The DNA of the CDR3 is TGTGCCAGCAGCATATTGTACTACAATGAGCAGTTCTTC.

The chain combines TRBV7-3 with TRBJ2-3; D uncertain. The germline V and J ends were trimmed by 4 bases and 0 bases, with 5 bases remaining between them. Germline values: CDR1 SGHTA, CDR2 FQGTGA. The CDR3 is 13 residues long. For the CDR3, the DNA is TGTGCCAGCAGCTCCTCTAGCACAGATACGCAGTATTTT. This sequence encodes CASSSSSTDTQYF.

This clone was counted once. This sequence joins TRBV2 and TRBJ2-1; D is unresolved. Trimming took off 4 bases at V and 8 bases at J, with 18 bases between the two ends. CDR3 size: 15 residues. CDR1 SNHLY and CDR2 FYNNEI come from the germline V gene. CDR3 sequence: CASSGDDSRAYEQFF. The CDR3 bases are TGTGCCAGCAGTGGTGATGACTCCCGCGCTTATGAGCAGTTCTTC. Based on the CDR3 plus reference TRBV2 and TRBJ2-1, the full variable domain is EPEVTQTPSHQVTQMGQEVILRCVPISNHLYFYWYRQILGQKVEFLVSFYNNEISEKSEIFDDQFSVERPDGSNFTLKIRSTKLEDSAMYFCASSGDDSRAYEQFFGPGTRLTVL.

The J gene is TRBJ2-3, the V gene TRBV7-2, with D possibly matching TRBD2 (5 bases). Germline V gene sequence: CDR1 SGHTA, CDR2 FQGNSA. Trimming removed 2 bases at V and 0 bases at J, with 9 bases between. CDR3 length equals 15 residues. CDR3: CASSLSSGSTDTQYF. The CDR3, as DNA: TGTGCCAGCAGCTTAAGCAGCGGCAGCACAGATACGCAGTATTTT.

This sequence joins TRBV28 and TRBJ1-2; D not resolved. Germline V CDR1 and CDR2: MDHEN, SYDVKM. The CDR3 totals 17 residues. The V gene lost 2 bases and the J gene lost 5 bases, with 21 bases spanning the gap. The CDR3 loop reads CASSLPIIDTSVYGYTF. CDR3 in DNA: TGTGCCAGCAGTTTACCCATCATCGACACCTCCGTTTATGGCTACACCTTC.

Here the CDR3 DNA reads TGCGCCAGCAGTGTAACCCGGGAGTATAGCAATCAGCCCCAGCATTTT. This gives the protein CASSVTREYSNQPQHF. The genes are TRBV10-1 and TRBJ1-5, with unresolved D. Germline CDR1 and CDR2: WNHNN and SYGVQD (reference sequence). This CDR3 is built from 16 residues. V was shortened by 4 bases and J by 0 bases, with 13 bases between the two germline ends.